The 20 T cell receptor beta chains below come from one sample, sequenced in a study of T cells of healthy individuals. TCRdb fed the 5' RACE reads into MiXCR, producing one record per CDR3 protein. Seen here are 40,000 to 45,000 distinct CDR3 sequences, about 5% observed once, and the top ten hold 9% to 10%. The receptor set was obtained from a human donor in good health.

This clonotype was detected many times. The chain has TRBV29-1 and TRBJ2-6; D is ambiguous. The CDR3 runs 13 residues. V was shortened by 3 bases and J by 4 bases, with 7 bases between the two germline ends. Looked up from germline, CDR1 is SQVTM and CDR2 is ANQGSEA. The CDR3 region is CSVEGSGANVLTF. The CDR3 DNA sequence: TGCAGCGTTGAGGGCTCCGGGGCCAACGTCCTGACTTTC.

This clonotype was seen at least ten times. The CDR3 sequence is CATSQGYTEAFF. In DNA, the CDR3 is TGTGCCACCAGTCAGGGCTACACTGAAGCTTTCTTT. The V and J genes are TRBV15 and TRBJ1-1; D is possibly TRBD1 (5 bases). Germline V gene sequence: CDR1 LNHNV, CDR2 YYDKDF (reference sequence). V was pared by 6 bases and J by 3 bases, with 8 bases between. The CDR3 length is 12 residues.

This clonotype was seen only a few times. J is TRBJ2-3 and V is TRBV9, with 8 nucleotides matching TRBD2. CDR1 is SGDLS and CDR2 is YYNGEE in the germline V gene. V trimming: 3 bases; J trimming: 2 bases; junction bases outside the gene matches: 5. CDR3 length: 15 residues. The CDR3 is CASSAAGALTDTQYF. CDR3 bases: TGTGCCAGCAGCGCAGCGGGAGCCCTCACAGATACGCAGTATTTT.

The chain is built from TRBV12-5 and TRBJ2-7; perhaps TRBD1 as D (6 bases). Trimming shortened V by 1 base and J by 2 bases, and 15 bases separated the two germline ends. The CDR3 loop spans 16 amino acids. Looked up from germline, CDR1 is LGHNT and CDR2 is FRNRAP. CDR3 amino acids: CASGLAPGAGAYEQYF. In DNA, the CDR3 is TGTGCTAGTGGTTTGGCCCCAGGGGCGGGCGCCTACGAGCAGTACTTC.

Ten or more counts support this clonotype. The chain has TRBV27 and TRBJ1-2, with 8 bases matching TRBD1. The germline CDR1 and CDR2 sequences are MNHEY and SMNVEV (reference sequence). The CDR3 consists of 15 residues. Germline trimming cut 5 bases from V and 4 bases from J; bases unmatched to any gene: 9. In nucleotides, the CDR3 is TGTGCCAGCAGTCCAAGTGGGACAGGATCCTATGGCTACACCTTC. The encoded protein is CASSPSGTGSYGYTF.

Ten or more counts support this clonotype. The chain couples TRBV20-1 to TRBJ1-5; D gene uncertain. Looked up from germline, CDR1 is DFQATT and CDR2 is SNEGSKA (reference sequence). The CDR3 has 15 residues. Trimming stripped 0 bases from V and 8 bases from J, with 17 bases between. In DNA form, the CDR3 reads TGCAGTGCTAGAGATTCTGCCAGGTTTGGTAAGCCCCAGCATTTT. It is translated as CSARDSARFGKPQHF.

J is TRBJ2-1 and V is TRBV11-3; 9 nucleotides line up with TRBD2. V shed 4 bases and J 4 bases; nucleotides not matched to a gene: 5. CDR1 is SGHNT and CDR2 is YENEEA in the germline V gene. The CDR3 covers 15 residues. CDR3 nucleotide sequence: TGTGCCAGCAGCTCCACTAGCGGGCCTTACAATGAGCAGTTCTTC. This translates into CASSSTSGPYNEQFF.

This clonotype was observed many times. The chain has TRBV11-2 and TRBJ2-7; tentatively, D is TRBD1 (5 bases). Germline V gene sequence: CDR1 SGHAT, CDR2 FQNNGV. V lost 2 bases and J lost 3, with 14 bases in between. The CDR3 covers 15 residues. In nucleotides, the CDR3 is TGTGCCAGCAGCTTATTTCCAGGGAATCACTACGAGCAGTACTTC. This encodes CASSLFPGNHYEQYF.

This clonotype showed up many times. The chain's CDR3 is CSASRGDYNEQFF. Written as DNA, the CDR3 is TGCAGTGCTAGTAGGGGCGACTACAATGAGCAGTTCTTC. V and J are TRBV20-1 and TRBJ2-1; a weak D match, TRBD1 (5 bases). The CDR3 covers 13 residues. V shed 3 bases and J shed 3 bases, with 9 bases lying between them. Per the germline V gene, CDR1 is DFQATT and CDR2 is SNEGSKA (reference sequence).

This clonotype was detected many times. CDR3 region: CASSLGSFRLNTEAFF. CDR3 coding DNA: TGTGCCAGCAGCTTAGGATCTTTCAGACTGAACACTGAAGCTTTCTTT. The chain joins TRBV7-2 to TRBJ1-1; D unresolved. From germline, CDR1 is SGHTA and CDR2 FQGNSA. V lost 1 base and J 0 bases, leaving 12 bases between the germline ends. The CDR3 is made up of 16 amino acids. The whole variable domain, remainder taken from reference TRBV7-2 and TRBJ1-1, is GAGVSQSPSNKVTEKGKDVELRCDPISGHTALYWYRQSLGQGLEFLIYFQGNSAPDKSGLPSDRFSAERTGGSVSTLTIQRTQQEDSAVYLCASSLGSFRLNTEAFFGQGTRLTVV.

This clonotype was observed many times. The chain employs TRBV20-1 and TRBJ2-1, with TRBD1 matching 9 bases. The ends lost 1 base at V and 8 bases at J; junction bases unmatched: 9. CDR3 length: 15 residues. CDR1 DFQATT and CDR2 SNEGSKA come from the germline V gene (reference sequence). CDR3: CSARARDRVGDEQFF. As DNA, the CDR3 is TGCAGTGCTAGAGCCCGGGACAGGGTCGGGGATGAGCAGTTCTTC.

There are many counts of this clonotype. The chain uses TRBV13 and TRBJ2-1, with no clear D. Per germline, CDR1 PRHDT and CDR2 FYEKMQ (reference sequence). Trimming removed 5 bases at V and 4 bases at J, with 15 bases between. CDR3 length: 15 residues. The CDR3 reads CASSLSGGPYNEQFF. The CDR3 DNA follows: TGTGCCAGCAGCCTCTCAGGCGGCCCGTACAATGAGCAGTTCTTC.

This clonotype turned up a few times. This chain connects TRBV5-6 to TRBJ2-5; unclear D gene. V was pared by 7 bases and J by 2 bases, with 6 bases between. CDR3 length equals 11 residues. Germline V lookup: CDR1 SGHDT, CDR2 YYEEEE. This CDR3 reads CASVVQETQYF. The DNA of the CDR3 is TGTGCCAGCGTCGTACAAGAGACCCAGTACTTC.

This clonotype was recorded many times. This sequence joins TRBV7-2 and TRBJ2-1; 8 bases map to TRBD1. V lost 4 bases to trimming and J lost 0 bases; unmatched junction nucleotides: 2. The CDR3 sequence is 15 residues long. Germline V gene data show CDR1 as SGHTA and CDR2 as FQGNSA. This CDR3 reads CASSSDRDSYNEQFF. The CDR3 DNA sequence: TGTGCCAGCAGCTCGGACAGGGACTCCTACAATGAGCAGTTCTTC.

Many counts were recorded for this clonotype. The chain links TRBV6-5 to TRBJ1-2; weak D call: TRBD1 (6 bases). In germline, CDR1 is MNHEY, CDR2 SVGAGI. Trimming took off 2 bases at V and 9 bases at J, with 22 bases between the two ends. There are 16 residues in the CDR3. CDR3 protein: CASSYNFNAGAGSYTF. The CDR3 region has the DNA TGTGCCAGCAGTTACAACTTTAATGCGGGGGCTGGGAGCTACACCTTC.

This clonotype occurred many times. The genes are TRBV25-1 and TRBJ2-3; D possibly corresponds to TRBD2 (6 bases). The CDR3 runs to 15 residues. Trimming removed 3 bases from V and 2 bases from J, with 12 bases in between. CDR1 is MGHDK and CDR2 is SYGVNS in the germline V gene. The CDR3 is CASSDVRRVTDTQYF. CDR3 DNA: TGTGCCAGCAGTGATGTCCGGAGGGTCACAGATACGCAGTATTTT.

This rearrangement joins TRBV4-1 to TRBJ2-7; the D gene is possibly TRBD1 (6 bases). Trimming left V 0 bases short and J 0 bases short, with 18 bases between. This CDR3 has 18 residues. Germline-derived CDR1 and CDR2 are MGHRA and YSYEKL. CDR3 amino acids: CASSQDPARGRSSYEQYF. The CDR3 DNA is TGCGCCAGCAGCCAAGATCCCGCCAGGGGCCGCAGCTCCTACGAGCAGTACTTC.

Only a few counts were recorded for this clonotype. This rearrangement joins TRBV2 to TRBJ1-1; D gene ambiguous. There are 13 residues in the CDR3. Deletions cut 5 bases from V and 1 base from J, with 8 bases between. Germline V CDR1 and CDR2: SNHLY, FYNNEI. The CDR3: CASSMTRNTEAFF. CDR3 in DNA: TGTGCCAGCAGTATGACACGGAACACTGAAGCTTTCTTT.

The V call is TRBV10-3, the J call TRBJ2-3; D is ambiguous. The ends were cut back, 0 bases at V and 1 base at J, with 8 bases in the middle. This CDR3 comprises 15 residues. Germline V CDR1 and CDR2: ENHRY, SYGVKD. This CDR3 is CAISESHARTDTQYF. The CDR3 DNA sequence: TGTGCCATCAGTGAGTCGCACGCGCGCACAGATACGCAGTATTTT.

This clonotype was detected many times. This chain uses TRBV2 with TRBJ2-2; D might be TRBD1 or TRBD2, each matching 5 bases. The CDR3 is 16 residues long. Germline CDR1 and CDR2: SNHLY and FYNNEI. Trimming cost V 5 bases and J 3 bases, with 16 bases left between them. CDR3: CASSIQRGGDTGELFF. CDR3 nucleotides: TGTGCCAGCAGTATCCAGAGGGGTGGGGACACCGGGGAGCTGTTTTTT.